The subject of this entry is one T cell receptor (beta chain). The data were obtained in a study of CD8 T cells in Susac syndrome. Reverse transcription of about 0.45 to 1 ug RNA was performed with random hexamers. TCRdb reprocessed the immunoSEQ multiplex PCR reads via MiXCR and lists one record per CDR3 protein. The sample includes roughly 200,000 distinct CDR3 sequences, roughly 95% of them seen just once. The length of the CDR3 is 14 residues. Germline lookup yields CDR1 DFQATT and CDR2 SNEGSKA (reference sequence). Deletions cut 3 bases from V and 5 bases from J, with 16 bases between. The sequenced sample was CD4+ T cells from PBMCs. The sequence was collected from a human donor in good health. V and J are TRBV20-1 and TRBJ2-5; TRBD2 is a possible D gene (6 bases). The CDR3 spells CSASTSGDGETQYF. CDR3 bases: TGCAGTGCTAGCACCTCGGGAGACGGCGAGACCCAGTACTTC.